The TCR beta chain described here comes from a study of T-cell memory formation after mild COVID-19. The CDR3 extends over 12 amino acids. Trimming shortened V by 8 bases and J by 7 bases, and 14 bases separated the two germline ends. CDR1 MNHEY and CDR2 SVGAGI come from the germline V gene. TCRdb called the 5' RACE reads again in MiXCR, with one record for every CDR3 protein. The sample carries about 110,000 distinct CDR3 sequences, 15% to 20% recorded once. Concerning this clonotype itself: Its antigen is as yet unknown.

Whole-study results and caveats: A balance of CD4 and CD8 characterized clones contracting day 15 to 85, whereas later expanders leaned CD4+. Contracting CD4+ clones lay largely in CM and EM, with CD8+ ones residing in EMRA.

This TCR derives from a man younger than 30 who had mild COVID-19 (a few samples of this study predate the infection). Cell type and time point are not known. The J gene is TRBJ1-1, the V gene TRBV6-5, with a tentative D call TRBD1 (5 bases). Source material: PBMCs or a T cell subset sorted from them (not recorded which). CDR3 amino acids: CASHRGSSEAFF. The CDR3 bases are TGTGCCAGCCATAGGGGCTCCAGTGAAGCTTTCTTT.